This T cell receptor beta chain was observed in a study of a mutant IDH1 vaccine in newly diagnosed glioma. Study summary: Vaccination followed radiotherapy alone by 4-6 weeks, or accompanied temozolomide cycles. Treated patients, roughly 60% male and approximately 38% female, averaged approximately 40 years of age. It was at week 35 that visit V12 occurred, and at week 47 that visit V13 did.

Trimming removed 3 bases from V and 3 bases from J; junction bases left unmatched: 4. The V gene's germline CDR1 is KGHSH and CDR2 LQKENI. The CDR3 is 15 residues long. This table comes from immunoSEQ multiplex PCR, and its TCRdb copy is limited to in-frame clones, with some not included. The sample includes about 60,000 clones, roughly 80% seen only once; the top ten take approximately 3.5%. Sample time point: week 47, end of study. Vaccinated patients received 300 ug of mutant IDH1 20-mer peptide per dose, with topical imiquimod. Remarks on this clone: The antigen remains undetermined.

The sequence came from a woman aged 45-60 years with glioma. The chain combines TRBV18 with TRBJ2-3, with 9 positions matching TRBD2. This specimen consisted of PBMCs, obtained from a glioma patient whose treatment included an IDH1 peptide vaccine. The CDR3 reads CASSPIAGATDTQYF. The DNA of the CDR3 is TGTGCCAGCTCACCTATAGCGGGGGCTACAGATACGCAGTATTTT.